This T cell receptor beta chain derives from a study of blood T cell repertoires in COVID-19. Study-level information: Nucleic acid was either cDNA or gDNA, and it came from T cells, B-cell-depleted T cells, or PBMCs.

From germline, CDR1 is KGHDR and CDR2 SFDVKD. The V gene lost 5 bases and the J gene lost 7 bases, with 10 bases spanning the gap. This CDR3 has 13 amino acids. Per the study methods: Estimated nucleated cell counts came from reference gene primer amplification. Data came from immunoSEQ multiplex PCR; TCRdb stores just in-frame clones and leaves some out. That table is the source of V, J and clone size, and D and trimming were worked out from the DNA. Here the sample spans about 76,000 clones, about 88% being singletons. Patients of the Seattle cohort, enrolled during active infection, were followed longitudinally.

The clonotype originates from a man aged 60-69 years with COVID-19, enrolled during active disease. This chain connects TRBV24-1 to TRBJ2-2; D is unresolved. Input material: peripheral blood. CDR3 bases: TGTGCCACCAGTGGGCAGCGAGTCGGGGAGCTGTTTTTT. The encoded protein is CATSGQRVGELFF.